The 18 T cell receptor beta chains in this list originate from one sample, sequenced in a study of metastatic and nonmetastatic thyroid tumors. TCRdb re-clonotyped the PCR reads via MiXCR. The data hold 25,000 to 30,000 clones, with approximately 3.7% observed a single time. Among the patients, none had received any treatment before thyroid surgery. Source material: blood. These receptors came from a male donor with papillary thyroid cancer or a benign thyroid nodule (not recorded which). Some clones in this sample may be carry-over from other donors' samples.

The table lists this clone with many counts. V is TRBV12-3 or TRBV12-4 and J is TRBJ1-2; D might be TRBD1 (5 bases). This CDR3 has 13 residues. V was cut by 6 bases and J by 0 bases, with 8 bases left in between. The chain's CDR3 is CASSLGANYGYTF. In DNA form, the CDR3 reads TGTGCCAGCAGCCTAGGGGCTAACTATGGCTACACCTTC.

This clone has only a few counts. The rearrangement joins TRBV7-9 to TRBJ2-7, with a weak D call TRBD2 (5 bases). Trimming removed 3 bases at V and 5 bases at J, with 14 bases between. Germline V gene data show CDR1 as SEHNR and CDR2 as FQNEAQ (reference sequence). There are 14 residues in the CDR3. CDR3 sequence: CASSLTGIIHEQYF. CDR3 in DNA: TGTGCCAGCAGCTTGACCGGGATCATCCACGAGCAGTACTTC. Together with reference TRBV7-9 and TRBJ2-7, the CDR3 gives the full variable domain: DTGVSQNPRHKITKRGQNVTFRCDPISEHNRLYWYRQTLGQGPEFLTYFQNEAQLEKSRLLSDRFSAERPKGSFSTLEIQRTEQGDSAMYLCASSLTGIIHEQYFGPGTRLTVT.

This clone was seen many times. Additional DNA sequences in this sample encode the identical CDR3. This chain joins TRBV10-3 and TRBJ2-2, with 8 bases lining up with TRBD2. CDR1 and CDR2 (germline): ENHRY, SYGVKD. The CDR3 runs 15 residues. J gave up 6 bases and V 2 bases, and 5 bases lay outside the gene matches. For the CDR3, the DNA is TGTGCCATCAGTGAGCGGGACGGGGGGGCCGGGGAGCTGTTTTTT. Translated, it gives CAISERDGGAGELFF.

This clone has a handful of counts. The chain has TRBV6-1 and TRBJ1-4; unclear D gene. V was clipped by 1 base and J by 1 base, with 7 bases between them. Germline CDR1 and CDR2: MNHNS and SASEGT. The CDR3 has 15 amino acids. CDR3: CASSEGGGTNEKLFF. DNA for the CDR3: TGTGCCAGCAGTGAAGGCGGAGGAACTAATGAAAAACTGTTTTTT.

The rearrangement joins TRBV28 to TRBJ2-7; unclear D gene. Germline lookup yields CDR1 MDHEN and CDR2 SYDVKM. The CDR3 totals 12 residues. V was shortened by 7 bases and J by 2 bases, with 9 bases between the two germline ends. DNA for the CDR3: TGTGCCAGCACCTCAACGGCCTACGAGCAGTACTTC. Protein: CASTSTAYEQYF.

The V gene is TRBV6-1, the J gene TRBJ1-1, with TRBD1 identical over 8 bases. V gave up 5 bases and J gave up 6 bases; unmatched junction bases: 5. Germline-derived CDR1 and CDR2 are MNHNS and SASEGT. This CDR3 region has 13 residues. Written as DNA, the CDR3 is TGTGCCAGCAGTAGGACAGGGTTCGCTGAAGCTTTCTTT. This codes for CASSRTGFAEAFF.

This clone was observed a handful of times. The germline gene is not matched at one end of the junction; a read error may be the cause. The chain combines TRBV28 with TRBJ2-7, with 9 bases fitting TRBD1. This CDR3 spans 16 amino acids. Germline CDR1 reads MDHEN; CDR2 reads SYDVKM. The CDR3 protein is CASSQNTGGSTYQQYF. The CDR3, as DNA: TGTGCCAGCAGTCAAAATACAGGGGGCAGTACCTACCAGCAGTACTTC. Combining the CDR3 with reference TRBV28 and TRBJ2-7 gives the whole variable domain DVKVTQSSRYLVKRTGEKVFLECVQDMDHENMFWYRQDPGLGLRLIYFSYDVKMKEKGDIPEGYSVSREKKERFSLILESASTNQTSMYLCASSQNTGGSTYQQYFGPGTRLTVT.

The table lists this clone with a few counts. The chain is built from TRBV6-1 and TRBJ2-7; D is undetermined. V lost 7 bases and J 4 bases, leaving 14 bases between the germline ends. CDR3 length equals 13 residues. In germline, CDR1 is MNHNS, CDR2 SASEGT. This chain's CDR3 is CASIGRVLYEQYF. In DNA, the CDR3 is TGTGCCAGCATCGGACGGGTCCTTTACGAGCAGTACTTC.

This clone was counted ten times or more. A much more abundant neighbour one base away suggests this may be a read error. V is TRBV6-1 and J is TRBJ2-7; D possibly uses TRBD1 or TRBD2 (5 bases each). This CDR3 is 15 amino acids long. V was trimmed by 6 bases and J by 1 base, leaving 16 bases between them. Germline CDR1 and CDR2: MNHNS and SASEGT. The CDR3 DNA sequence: TGTGCCAGCAGCGTCGTCGGGGCAGCTTCCTACGAGCAGTACTTC. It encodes CASSVVGAASYEQYF.

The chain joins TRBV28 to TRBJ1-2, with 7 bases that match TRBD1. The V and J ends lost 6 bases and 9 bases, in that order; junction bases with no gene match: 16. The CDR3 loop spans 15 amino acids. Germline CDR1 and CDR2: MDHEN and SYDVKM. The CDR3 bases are TGTGCCAGCAGACCAATCGACAGGGCCTTATATAGCTACACCTTC. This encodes CASRPIDRALYSYTF.

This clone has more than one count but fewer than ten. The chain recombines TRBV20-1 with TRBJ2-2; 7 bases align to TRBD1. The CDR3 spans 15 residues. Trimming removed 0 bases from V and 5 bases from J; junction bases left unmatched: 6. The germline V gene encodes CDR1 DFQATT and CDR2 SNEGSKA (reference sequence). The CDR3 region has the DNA TGCAGTGCTAGAGAAATGACAGGGACAACCGGGGAGCTGTTTTTT. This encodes CSAREMTGTTGELFF.

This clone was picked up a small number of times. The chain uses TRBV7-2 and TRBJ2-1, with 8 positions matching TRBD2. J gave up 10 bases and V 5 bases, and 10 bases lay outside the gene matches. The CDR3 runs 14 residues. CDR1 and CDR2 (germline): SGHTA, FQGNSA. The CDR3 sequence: CASSILGSGKEQFF. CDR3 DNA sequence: TGTGCCAGCAGCATATTAGGTAGCGGGAAAGAGCAGTTCTTC. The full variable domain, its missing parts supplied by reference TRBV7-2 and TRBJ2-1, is GAGVSQSPSNKVTEKGKDVELRCDPISGHTALYWYRQSLGQGLEFLIYFQGNSAPDKSGLPSDRFSAERTGGSVSTLTIQRTQQEDSAVYLCASSILGSGKEQFFGPGTRLTVL.

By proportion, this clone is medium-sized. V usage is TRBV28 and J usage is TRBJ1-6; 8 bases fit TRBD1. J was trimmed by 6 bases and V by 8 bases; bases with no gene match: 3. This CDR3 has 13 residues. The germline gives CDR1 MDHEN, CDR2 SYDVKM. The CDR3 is CASGGQGNSPLHF. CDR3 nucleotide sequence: TGTGCCAGCGGAGGACAGGGTAATTCACCCCTCCACTTT.

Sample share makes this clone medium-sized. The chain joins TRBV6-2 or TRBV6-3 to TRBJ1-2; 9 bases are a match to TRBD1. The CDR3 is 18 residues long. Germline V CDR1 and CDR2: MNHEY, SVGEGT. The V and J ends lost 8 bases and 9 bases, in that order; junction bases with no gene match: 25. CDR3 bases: TGTGCCAGCGGAAAAACCCCGGGACAGGGCCGGCAGGGGGAAAGCTACACCTTC. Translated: CASGKTPGQGRQGESYTF.

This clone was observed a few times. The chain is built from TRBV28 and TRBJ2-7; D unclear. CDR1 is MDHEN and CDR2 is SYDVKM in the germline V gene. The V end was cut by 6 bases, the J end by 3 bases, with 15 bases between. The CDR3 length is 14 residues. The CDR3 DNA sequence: TGTGCCAGCAGCCCCCCCAACAGTAACTACGAGCAGTACTTC. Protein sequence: CASSPPNSNYEQYF.

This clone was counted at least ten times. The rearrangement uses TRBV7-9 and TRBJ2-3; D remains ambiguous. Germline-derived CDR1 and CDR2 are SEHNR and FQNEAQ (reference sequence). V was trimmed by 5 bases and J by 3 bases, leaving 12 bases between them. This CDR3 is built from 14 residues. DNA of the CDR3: TGTGCCAGCAGCGCCTACACCCGGACAGATACGCAGTATTTT. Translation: CASSAYTRTDTQYF.

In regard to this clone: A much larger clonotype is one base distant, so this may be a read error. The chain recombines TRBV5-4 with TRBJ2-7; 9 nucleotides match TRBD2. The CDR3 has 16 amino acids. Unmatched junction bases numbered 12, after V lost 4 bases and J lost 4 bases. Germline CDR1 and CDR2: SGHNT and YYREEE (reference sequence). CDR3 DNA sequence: TGTGCCAGCAGCCGGGCGGGGGGGCGAGGGCCTTACGAGCAGTACTTC. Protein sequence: CASSRAGGRGPYEQYF.

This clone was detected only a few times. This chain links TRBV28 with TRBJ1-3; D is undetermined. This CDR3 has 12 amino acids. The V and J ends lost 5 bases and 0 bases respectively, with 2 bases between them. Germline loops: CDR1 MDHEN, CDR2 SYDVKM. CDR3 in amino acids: CASSISGNTIYF. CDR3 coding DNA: TGTGCCAGCAGTATCTCTGGAAACACCATATATTTT.